One sample yielded the 24 T cell receptor beta chains listed below, sequenced in a study of T cells after posttransplantation cyclophosphamide. The data were produced by immunoSEQ multiplex PCR, yet TCRdb's version contains in-frame clones alone and is incomplete. The repertoire holds some 43,000 clones, with roughly 88% as singletons. A marrow graft followed busulfan-fludarabine conditioning, with cyclophosphamide on days +3 and +4. The starting material was PBMCs, obtained around 67 days after allogeneic stem cell transplant with posttransplant cyclophosphamide. These receptors came from a male patient aged 55 to 69 who received an allogeneic stem cell transplant from a related donor and was CMV-positive. A share of the T cells may be of graft donor origin.

The chain joins TRBV21-1 to TRBJ2-7; the table's D call, TRBD1, was not checked against the DNA. TRBV21-1 is noted as a pseudogene. CDR3 length: 13 residues. The chain's CDR3 is CASTDPGQNEQYV. The DNA of the CDR3 is TGTGCCAGCACCGACCCGGGACAGAACGAGCAGTACGTC.

V and J are TRBV6-5 and TRBJ2-7; D may be TRBD2 (5 bases). V was trimmed by 7 bases and J by 1 base, leaving 17 bases between them. This CDR3 spans 15 amino acids. Germline values: CDR1 MNHEY, CDR2 SVGAGI. CDR3 region: CASTGKASGSYEQYF. CDR3 in DNA: TGTGCCAGCACCGGGAAGGCTTCAGGATCCTACGAGCAGTACTTC.

The rearrangement joins TRBV19 to TRBJ2-1, with 9 bases aligning to TRBD2. CDR3 length equals 18 residues. CDR1 and CDR2 (germline): LNHDA, SQIVND (reference sequence). J gave up 1 base and V 0 bases, and 7 bases lay outside the gene matches. The CDR3 coding sequence is TGTGCCAGTAGTATAGAACGACTAGCGGCTAAATCCTACAATGAGCAGTTCTTC. Protein: CASSIERLAAKSYNEQFF.

The chain joins TRBV6-5 to TRBJ1-2; tentatively, D is TRBD1 (6 bases). The V gene's germline CDR1 is MNHEY and CDR2 SVGAGI. V lost 6 bases and J 8 bases, leaving 19 bases between the germline ends. This CDR3 is 14 amino acids long. The CDR3 DNA sequence: TGTGCCAGCAGCCAAGGACAGACGGTGTTGGGCTACACCTTC. Translated, it gives CASSQGQTVLGYTF.

This clone was observed a single time. The gene calls are TRBV19 and TRBJ1-5; D is perhaps TRBD1 (6 bases). The CDR3 spans 14 residues. Per the germline V gene, CDR1 is LNHDA and CDR2 is SQIVND (reference sequence). Trimming removed 6 bases from V and 5 bases from J, with 14 bases in between. The CDR3 is CASSPWGLDQPQHF. In DNA form, the CDR3 reads TGTGCCAGTAGCCCCTGGGGGCTGGATCAGCCCCAGCATTTT.

The rearrangement joins TRBV27 to TRBJ2-1; 13 positions match TRBD2. Germline CDR1 MNHEY, CDR2 SMNVEV (reference sequence). V was pared by 2 bases and J by 4 bases, with 5 bases of the junction left unmatched. This CDR3 is built from 17 residues. CDR3 DNA: TGTGCCAGCAGTTTAGTGTTGGGACTAGCGGGGTACAATGAGCAGTTCTTC. It translates to CASSLVLGLAGYNEQFF.

This chain connects TRBV21-1 to TRBJ1-5. TRBV21-1 is a pseudogene locus. This CDR3 spans 13 amino acids. In DNA form, the CDR3 reads TGTGCCAGCAGCCTTAAACGGAATCAGCCCCAGCATTTT. Protein sequence: CASSLKRNQPQHF.

The chain is built from TRBV27 and TRBJ2-7; no definite D call. Looked up from germline, CDR1 is MNHEY and CDR2 is SMNVEV (reference sequence). This CDR3 region has 13 residues. Trimming shortened V by 8 bases and J by 6 bases, and 17 bases separated the two germline ends. CDR3 nucleotides: TGTGCCAGCCCGACACGTCTTAGATCCGAGCAGTACTTC. Encoded protein: CASPTRLRSEQYF.

The chain has TRBV2 and TRBJ2-2, with D perhaps TRBD2 (7 bases). This CDR3 contains 15 residues. V lost 6 bases, J lost 6 bases, and 17 bases lay in between. Germline loops: CDR1 SNHLY, CDR2 FYNNEI. The CDR3 coding sequence is TGTGCCAGCAGAGGGGGGGGGTCTCCCGCCGGGGAGCTGTTTTTT. It specifies CASRGGGSPAGELFF.

The chain employs TRBV5-1 and TRBJ2-5, with 9 bases lining up with TRBD1. V was clipped by 1 base and J by 5 bases; unmatched bases: 6. Germline CDR1 reads SGHRS; CDR2 reads YFSETQ. The CDR3 loop spans 15 amino acids. The CDR3 sequence: CASSLMGQGEETQYF. CDR3 sequence (DNA): TGCGCCAGCAGCTTGATGGGACAGGGCGAGGAGACCCAGTACTTC.

This clone has just one count. The rearrangement links TRBV30 to TRBJ1-1; TRBD1 matches at 9 bases. Germline CDR1 is GTSNPN and CDR2 is SVGIG (reference sequence). V lost 5 bases and J lost 6; bases outside the gene matches: 10. The CDR3 runs to 14 residues. CDR3 DNA: TGTGCCTGGGACCCCGGGACAGGGTGGGCTGAAGCTTTCTTT. Its translation is CAWDPGTGWAEAFF.

The chain uses TRBV7-9 and TRBJ1-2, with a weak D call TRBD1 (5 bases). V was clipped by 7 bases and J by 3 bases, with 9 bases between them. The CDR3 runs to 12 residues. From germline, CDR1 is SEHNR and CDR2 FQNEAQ (reference sequence). The CDR3 nucleotides read TGTGCCAGCACACTACAGGACTATGGCTACACCTTC. Its translation: CASTLQDYGYTF. The whole variable domain, remainder taken from reference TRBV7-9 and TRBJ1-2, is DTGVSQNPRHKITKRGQNVTFRCDPISEHNRLYWYRQTLGQGPEFLTYFQNEAQLEKSRLLSDRFSAERPKGSFSTLEIQRTEQGDSAMYLCASTLQDYGYTFGSGTRLTVV.

The sample holds a few counts of this clone. The chain has TRBV5-5 and TRBJ1-1; no clear D. The germline gives CDR1 SGHKS, CDR2 YYEKEE (reference sequence). The CDR3 has 13 amino acids. V was shortened by 2 bases and J by 3 bases, with 8 bases between the two germline ends. CDR3 loop: CASSFHSDTEAFF. The CDR3 DNA reads as TGTGCCAGCAGCTTCCATTCGGACACTGAAGCTTTCTTT.

The chain couples TRBV2 to TRBJ1-5; perhaps TRBD1 as D (5 bases). Germline V lookup: CDR1 SNHLY, CDR2 FYNNEI. The CDR3 runs to 15 residues. V was trimmed by 1 base and J by 4 bases, leaving 11 bases between them. The CDR3 protein is CASSEGPGVNQPQHF. Here the CDR3 DNA reads TGTGCCAGCAGTGAAGGACCGGGGGTGAATCAGCCCCAGCATTTT. Full variable domain (rest looked up from reference TRBV2 and TRBJ1-5): EPEVTQTPSHQVTQMGQEVILRCVPISNHLYFYWYRQILGQKVEFLVSFYNNEISEKSEIFDDQFSVERPDGSNFTLKIRSTKLEDSAMYFCASSEGPGVNQPQHFGDGTRLSIL.

The rearrangement joins TRBV5-4 to TRBJ1-4, with 9 bases matching TRBD1. The CDR3 is made up of 16 amino acids. The germline V gene encodes CDR1 SGHNT and CDR2 YYREEE (reference sequence). Trimming took 2 bases from V and 6 from J; bases not matched to a gene: 8. CDR3 loop: CASSLSTGGSHEKLFF. The CDR3 DNA follows: TGTGCCAGCAGCTTATCTACAGGGGGCTCTCATGAAAAACTGTTTTTT.

The V gene is TRBV4-1, the J gene TRBJ1-5; a possible D gene is TRBD1 (6 bases). V was cut by 3 bases and J by 4 bases, with 16 bases left in between. The CDR3 is made up of 16 amino acids. CDR1 and CDR2 from the germline V gene are MGHRA and YSYEKL. CDR3 amino acids: CASSHPRAGANQPQHF. In DNA form, the CDR3 reads TGCGCCAGCAGCCACCCGCGGGCAGGGGCAAATCAGCCCCAGCATTTT.

The rearrangement joins TRBV7-9 to TRBJ1-2, with a tentative D call TRBD1 (6 bases). This CDR3 region has 14 residues. CDR1 and CDR2 from the germline V gene are SEHNR and FQNEAQ (reference sequence). Trimming cost V 3 bases and J 6 bases, with 14 bases left between them. The CDR3 region is CASSFHTQGHGYTF. The CDR3 DNA sequence: TGTGCCAGCAGCTTCCACACCCAGGGGCATGGCTACACCTTC. The full variable domain, with the rest looked up from reference TRBV7-9 and TRBJ1-2, is DTGVSQNPRHKITKRGQNVTFRCDPISEHNRLYWYRQTLGQGPEFLTYFQNEAQLEKSRLLSDRFSAERPKGSFSTLEIQRTEQGDSAMYLCASSFHTQGHGYTFGSGTRLTVV.

In DNA form, the CDR3 reads TGTGCCAGCACGAGGGCCTTTCCGGATGGCTACACCTTC. It yields the protein CASTRAFPDGYTF. J is TRBJ1-2 and V is TRBV6-5; D remains ambiguous. The CDR3 has 13 residues. With 7 bases removed from V and 6 bases from J, the gap between germline ends came to 15 bases. The germline V gene has CDR1 MNHEY and CDR2 SVGAGI.

The CDR3 here is CASSGGGGTEAFF. CDR3 DNA: TGTGCCAGTAGTGGAGGGGGCGGGACTGAAGCTTTCTTT. The rearrangement uses TRBV19 and TRBJ1-1, with TRBD1 identical over 7 bases. V gave up 5 bases and J gave up 5 bases; unmatched junction bases: 5. Germline lookup yields CDR1 LNHDA and CDR2 SQIVND (reference sequence). There are 13 residues in the CDR3.

The genes are TRBV19 and TRBJ2-3; 12 bases map to TRBD1. The V segment lost 8 bases and the J segment 4 bases; nucleotides outside the gene matches: 4. The germline gives CDR1 LNHDA, CDR2 SQIVND (reference sequence). This CDR3 has 14 amino acids. The CDR3 nucleotides read TGTGCCAGTGGGGACAGGGGGCTTCCAGATACGCAGTATTTT. It translates to CASGDRGLPDTQYF.

The rearrangement joins TRBV7-2 to TRBJ1-3, with D tentatively TRBD1 (5 bases). Looked up from germline, CDR1 is SGHTA and CDR2 is FQGNSA. Trimming cost V 1 base and J 4 bases, with 8 bases left between them. The CDR3 is made up of 14 amino acids. The CDR3: CASSLGRGGNTIYF. As DNA, the CDR3 is TGTGCCAGCAGCTTAGGGCGGGGGGGAAACACCATATATTTT.

CDR3 nucleotides: TGTGCCAGCCGGGGTTTCGGACACGCGGGAGGAGGAAAACTGTTTTTT. This gives the protein CASRGFGHAGGGKLFF. This chain links TRBV2 with TRBJ1-4, with D possibly being TRBD1 (5 bases). The CDR3 runs 16 residues. The germline CDR1 and CDR2 sequences are SNHLY and FYNNEI. Trimming stripped 8 bases from V and 10 bases from J, with 26 bases between.

The rearrangement links TRBV10-2 to TRBJ2-1, with a weak D call TRBD2 (5 bases). The CDR3 is 14 residues long. Germline-derived CDR1 and CDR2 are WSHSY and SAAADI. V shed 4 bases and J shed 0 bases, with 7 bases lying between them. CDR3 DNA sequence: TGCGCCAGCAGTGTAGCGAGCTCCTACAATGAGCAGTTCTTC. The encoded protein is CASSVASSYNEQFF.

The sample holds one count of this clone. The J gene is TRBJ2-7, the V gene TRBV30; 8 positions match TRBD1. CDR1 GTSNPN and CDR2 SVGIG come from the germline V gene (reference sequence). J was trimmed by 5 bases and V by 2 bases; bases with no gene match: 11. This CDR3 region has 15 residues. In nucleotides, the CDR3 is TGTGCCTGGAGTCAGCAGGGGGCGCGAGTGGACGAGCAGTACGTC. Translated, it gives CAWSQQGARVDEQYV.